This passage covers 25 T cell receptor beta chains from one sample sequenced in a study of OX40 agonist ivuxolimab in advanced cancers. Only in-frame clones appear in the TCRdb table, and some are missing; sequencing was by immunoSEQ multiplex PCR. The repertoire includes roughly 69,000 clones, less than 95% of them detected once, and 0.8% to 1.2% sits in the top ten. The sequencing here drew on CD4+ or CD8+ T cells sorted from blood, taken in a trial of the OX40 agonist ivuxolimab. The source of these receptors is an adult with an advanced solid tumor such as melanoma, head and neck, liver or kidney cancer.

V is TRBV6-4 and J is TRBJ2-2; 7 nucleotides align to TRBD1. This CDR3 has 15 residues. The germline V gene has CDR1 MRHNA and CDR2 SNTAGT. After removal of 4 bases from V and 4 bases from J, the junction contained 6 bases not matched to a gene. DNA of the CDR3: TGTGCCAGCAGTGTCGAGGGGGCGGGCACCGGGGAGCTGTTTTTT. This translates into CASSVEGAGTGELFF.

V is TRBV4-1 and J is TRBJ2-7, with D possibly TRBD2 on 6 matching bases. The germline V and J ends were trimmed by 1 base and 1 base, with 11 bases remaining between them. This CDR3 has 15 amino acids. The germline gives CDR1 MGHRA, CDR2 YSYEKL. CDR3: CASSQGGTSSYEQYF. The CDR3, as DNA: TGCGCCAGCAGCCAAGGCGGGACCTCTTCCTACGAGCAGTACTTC.

Notes on this clone: The CDR3 does not close with the conserved phenylalanine or tryptophan, likely indicating a read error. The DNA is left out, because the CDR3 cannot be placed on it with certainty; the CDR3 is given as TCRdb lists it. The chain's CDR3 is CASSKKTRRRGG. The chain is built from TRBV21-1 and TRBJ1-1. TRBV21-1 is assigned pseudogene status. Inclusive of both ends, the CDR3 amounts to 12 amino acids.

The rearrangement joins TRBV7-9 to TRBJ1-6; tentative D call: TRBD1 (6 bases). Germline V gives CDR1 SEHNR, CDR2 FQNEAQ (reference sequence). The CDR3 is 14 amino acids. Trimming shortened V by 4 bases and J by 8 bases, and 12 bases separated the two germline ends. CDR3 in amino acids: CASSSTGIHSPLHF. The CDR3 nucleotides read TGTGCCAGCAGCTCCACAGGGATTCATTCACCCCTCCACTTT.

The chain combines TRBV6-1 with TRBJ1-1; D gene uncertain. V lost 5 bases and J lost 1, with 11 bases in between. The germline CDR1 and CDR2 sequences are MNHNS and SASEGT. The CDR3 spans 14 residues. The CDR3 loop is CASSPIWANTEAFF. CDR3 DNA sequence: TGTGCCAGCAGTCCAATTTGGGCGAACACTGAAGCTTTCTTT.

The V and J genes are TRBV7-3 and TRBJ2-3; D is unclear. Germline V gene lookup returns CDR1 SGHTA and CDR2 FQGTGA. Trimming stripped 4 bases from V and 2 bases from J, with 13 bases between. This CDR3 comprises 15 residues. Here the CDR3 reads CASSSGPRDTDTQYF. The CDR3 DNA sequence: TGTGCCAGCAGCTCAGGACCGAGAGACACAGATACGCAGTATTTT. Complete variable domain (other parts from reference TRBV7-3 and TRBJ2-3): GAGVSQTPSNKVTEKGKYVELRCDPISGHTALYWYRQSLGQGPEFLIYFQGTGAADDSGLPNDRFFAVRPEGSVSTLKIQRTERGDSAVYLCASSSGPRDTDTQYFGPGTRLTVL.

The rearrangement links TRBV5-1 to TRBJ2-7; possibly TRBD2 for D (6 bases). Germline V gene data show CDR1 as SGHRS and CDR2 as YFSETQ. V lost 4 bases and J lost 0, with 17 bases in between. The CDR3 is 16 residues long. Here the CDR3 reads CASSPGDSTTSYEQYF. In DNA form, the CDR3 reads TGCGCCAGCAGCCCCGGGGACTCCACAACCTCCTACGAGCAGTACTTC.

The rearrangement joins TRBV5-6 to TRBJ1-5; 7 nucleotides agree with TRBD1. CDR3 length: 14 residues. CDR1 is SGHDT, CDR2 YYEEEE, per germline. The V and J ends lost 1 base and 5 bases, in that order; junction bases with no gene match: 3. CDR3 loop: CASSLRQGHQPQHF. The CDR3, as DNA: TGTGCCAGCAGCTTGAGACAGGGACATCAGCCCCAGCATTTT.

The chain uses TRBV4-2 and TRBJ2-6; no firm D call. Trimming took off 3 bases at V and 0 bases at J, with 6 bases between the two ends. The CDR3 is 15 amino acids. Germline values: CDR1 LGHNA, CDR2 YNFKEQ. The CDR3 here is CASSQVRSGANVLTF. DNA for the CDR3: TGTGCCAGCAGCCAGGTCCGCTCTGGGGCCAACGTCCTGACTTTC.

The gene calls are TRBV7-9 and TRBJ1-6, with TRBD1 as a possible D gene (6 bases). Germline V CDR1 and CDR2: SEHNR, FQNEAQ (reference sequence). Between the trimmed V and J ends, which lost 5 bases and 3 bases, there was a span of 17 bases. This CDR3 comprises 17 residues. CDR3 sequence reads: CASSRARGGGYNSPLHF. DNA for the CDR3: TGTGCCAGCAGCCGTGCGAGGGGGGGAGGCTATAATTCACCCCTCCACTTT.

This clone was recorded only once. The CDR3 protein is CASSLRWTSGSLDEQYF. The CDR3 DNA reads TGCGCCAGCAGCTTACGGTGGACTAGCGGGAGCCTCGACGAGCAGTACTTC. V and J are TRBV5-1 and TRBJ2-7; 13 positions match TRBD2. V was clipped by 2 bases and J by 5 bases; unmatched bases: 10. Germline V gives CDR1 SGHRS, CDR2 YFSETQ. The CDR3 covers 17 residues.

This chain connects TRBV10-2 to TRBJ2-5; TRBD1 matches 9 bases. Germline CDR1 WSHSY, CDR2 SAAADI. J was trimmed by 4 bases and V by 4 bases; bases with no gene match: 4. The CDR3 length is 14 residues. Here the CDR3 DNA reads TGCGCCAGCAGTGTACAGGGGGCAAGAGAGACCCAGTACTTC. This codes for CASSVQGARETQYF.

The CDR3 sequence is CASSLSGRHEQFF. The CDR3 DNA is TGTGCCAGCAGCTTAAGCGGGAGACATGAGCAGTTCTTC. This chain joins TRBV7-3 and TRBJ2-1; 7 bases agree with TRBD2. This CDR3 comprises 13 residues. CDR1 is SGHTA and CDR2 is FQGTGA in the germline V gene. Trimming took 1 base from V and 8 from J; bases not matched to a gene: 2.

The CDR3 protein is CASSLELAGVGEQYF. Here the CDR3 DNA reads TGCGCCAGCAGCTTGGAACTAGCGGGAGTTGGCGAGCAGTACTTC. The genes are TRBV5-1 and TRBJ2-7, with 11 nucleotides matching TRBD2. With 0 bases clipped from V and 6 bases from J, the junction kept 5 bases outside the gene matches. This CDR3 region has 15 residues. The V gene's germline CDR1 is SGHRS and CDR2 YFSETQ.

This clone appeared a few times. The CDR3 region has the DNA TGTGCCTGGAGGACAGGGGGTGGGACTGAAGCTTTCTTT. It encodes CAWRTGGGTEAFF. V and J are TRBV30 and TRBJ1-1; 9 bases map to TRBD1. The CDR3 is 13 amino acids. CDR1 and CDR2 (germline): GTSNPN, SVGIG (reference sequence). The V gene end was trimmed by 3 bases and the J gene end by 5 bases; junction bases not matched to a gene: 4.

The J gene is TRBJ1-1, the V gene TRBV6-6, with a possible D match to TRBD1 (6 bases). The ends were cut back, 6 bases at V and 11 bases at J, with 19 bases in the middle. The CDR3 contains 13 residues. Germline-derived CDR1 and CDR2 are MNHNY and SVGAGI (reference sequence). CDR3 sequence (DNA): TGTGCCAGCAGACGACAGGCCTCCATGGGGGCTTTCTTT. Protein sequence: CASRRQASMGAFF.

The V gene is TRBV4-1, the J gene TRBJ2-5; a possible D gene is TRBD1 (6 bases). V was cut by 1 base and J by 0 bases, with 9 bases left in between. The length of the CDR3 is 15 residues. Germline CDR1 is MGHRA and CDR2 is YSYEKL. DNA of the CDR3: TGCGCCAGCAGCCAAGTTAACAGGGACCAAGAGACCCAGTACTTC. This sequence encodes CASSQVNRDQETQYF.

The CDR3 DNA follows: TGTGCCAGTACCCCTCTCGGACACAATGAGCAGTTCTTC. It yields the protein CASTPLGHNEQFF. The chain links TRBV19 to TRBJ2-1, with D hard to call. The CDR3 spans 13 residues. Germline V gene data show CDR1 as LNHDA and CDR2 as SQIVND (reference sequence). The ends were cut back, 7 bases at V and 5 bases at J, with 12 bases in the middle.

The rearrangement links TRBV5-8 to TRBJ1-5; weak D call: TRBD1 (6 bases). The CDR3 runs 14 residues. Germline V lookup: CDR1 SGHTS, CDR2 YDEGEE. Trimming stripped 2 bases from V and 7 bases from J, with 13 bases between. CDR3 region: CASSLAQGGQPQHF. The CDR3 DNA is TGTGCCAGCAGCTTAGCACAGGGAGGGCAGCCCCAGCATTTT.

The gene calls are TRBV11-2 and TRBJ2-2, with unresolved D. Germline V gene sequence: CDR1 SGHAT, CDR2 FQNNGV. The CDR3 is 13 residues long. Trimming took off 0 bases at V and 6 bases at J, with 5 bases between the two ends. In DNA, the CDR3 is TGTGCCAGCAGCTTAGATGGGGCCGGGGAGCTGTTTTTT. The encoded protein is CASSLDGAGELFF.

The chain links TRBV6-5 to TRBJ1-5; D uncertain. V gave up 0 bases and J gave up 4 bases, with 10 bases separating them. Germline CDR1 and CDR2: MNHEY and SVGAGI. The length of the CDR3 is 15 residues. The CDR3 protein is CASSYSGGRNQPQHF. Written as DNA, the CDR3 is TGTGCCAGCAGTTACTCGGGAGGGCGGAATCAGCCCCAGCATTTT.

V usage is TRBV7-2 and J usage is TRBJ1-2; D is ambiguous. CDR3 length equals 13 residues. Germline V gives CDR1 SGHTA, CDR2 FQGNSA. The V end lost 3 bases, the J end lost 8 bases, and 13 bases lay between the germline ends. CDR3 DNA: TGTGCCAGCAGCTTGGATGAGGGATCCGGCTACACCTTC. Protein sequence: CASSLDEGSGYTF.

The chain combines TRBV18 with TRBJ1-4; D is possibly TRBD1 (5 bases). The length of the CDR3 is 13 residues. V was shortened by 0 bases and J by 7 bases, with 6 bases between the two germline ends. CDR1 is KGHSH, CDR2 LQKENI, per germline. This CDR3 is CASSPPGPEKLFF. Here the CDR3 DNA reads TGTGCCAGCTCACCACCGGGACCTGAAAAACTGTTTTTT.

This clone has just one count. V and J are TRBV5-4 and TRBJ2-7, with D unclear. The CDR3 has 13 residues. V was trimmed by 0 bases and J by 3 bases, leaving 7 bases between them. Germline V gives CDR1 SGHNT, CDR2 YYREEE (reference sequence). The CDR3 protein is CASSLGRRYEQYF. In DNA, the CDR3 is TGTGCCAGCAGCTTGGGCAGGCGCTACGAGCAGTACTTC.

CDR3 region: CASTPRGGETQYF. CDR3 nucleotides: TGTGCCAGCACCCCCCGGGGTGGCGAGACCCAGTACTTC. The V and J genes are TRBV5-4 and TRBJ2-5, with D perhaps matching TRBD2 (5 bases). The ends were cut back, 6 bases at V and 5 bases at J, with 14 bases in the middle. Germline V lookup: CDR1 SGHNT, CDR2 YYREEE (reference sequence). This CDR3 spans 13 amino acids. The full variable domain, rest sourced from reference TRBV5-4 and TRBJ2-5, is ETGVTQSPTHLIKTRGQQVTLRCSSQSGHNTVSWYQQALGQGPQFIFQYYREEENGRGNFPPRFSGLQFPNYSSELNVNALELDDSALYLCASTPRGGETQYFGPGTRLLVL.